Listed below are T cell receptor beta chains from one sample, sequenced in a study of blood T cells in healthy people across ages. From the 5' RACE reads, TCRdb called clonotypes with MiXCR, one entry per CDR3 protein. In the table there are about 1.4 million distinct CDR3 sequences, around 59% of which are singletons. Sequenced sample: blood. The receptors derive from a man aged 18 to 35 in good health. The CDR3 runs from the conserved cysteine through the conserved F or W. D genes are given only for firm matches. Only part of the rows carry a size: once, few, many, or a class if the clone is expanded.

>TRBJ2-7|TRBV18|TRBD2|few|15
TGTGCCAGCTCACCTCAGAGCGGGAGTTCCTACGAGCAGTACTTC
CASSPQSGSSYEQYF
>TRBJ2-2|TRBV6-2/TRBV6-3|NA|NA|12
TGTGCCAGCAGCAACAGGGCCCGGGAGCTGTTTTTT
CASSNRARELFF
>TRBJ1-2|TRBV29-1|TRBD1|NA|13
TGCAGCGTTGAATCGCGGGACAGCTATGGCTACACCTTC
CSVESRDSYGYTF
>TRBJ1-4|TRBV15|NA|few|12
TGTGCCACCAGCCCGACGAATGAAAAACTGTTTTTT
CATSPTNEKLFF
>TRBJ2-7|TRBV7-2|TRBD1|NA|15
TGTGCCAGCAGCTTACGGACAGGGCCAACCTACGAGCAGTACTTC
CASSLRTGPTYEQYF
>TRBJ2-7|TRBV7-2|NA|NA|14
TGTGCCAGTAGCTTGGCGGAGGGCTTGAATGAGCAGTACTTC
CASSLAEGLNEQYF
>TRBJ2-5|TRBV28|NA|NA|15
TGTGCCAGCAGTTTGGGGGCCTTGACTGGGGAGACCCAGTACTTC
CASSLGALTGETQYF
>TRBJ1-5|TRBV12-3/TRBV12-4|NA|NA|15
TGTGCCAGCAGTTTGTGGGGGCGGGGACAACAGCCCCAGCATTTT
CASSLWGRGQQPQHF
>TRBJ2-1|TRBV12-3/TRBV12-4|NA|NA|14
TGTGCCAGCAGTTACGCCCAGGGATTCAATGAGCAGTTCTTC
CASSYAQGFNEQFF
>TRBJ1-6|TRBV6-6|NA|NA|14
TGTGCCAGCAGTTTTGCCGATCTGAATTCACCCCTCCACTTT
CASSFADLNSPLHF
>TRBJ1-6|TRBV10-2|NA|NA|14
TGCGCCAGCAGTGAAGGGGGAAATAATTCACCCCTCCACTTT
CASSEGGNNSPLHF
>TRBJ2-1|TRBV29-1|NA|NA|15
TGCAGCGTTGAATTGTCGGAGAGCTCCTACAATGAGCAGTTCTTC
CSVELSESSYNEQFF
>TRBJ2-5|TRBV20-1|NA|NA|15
TGCAGTGCTAGAGGGCAGGACTACATCCAAGAGACCCAGTACTTC
CSARGQDYIQETQYF
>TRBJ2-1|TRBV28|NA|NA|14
TGTGCCAGCAGGTCCATGGACCACTACAATGAGCAGTTCTTC
CASRSMDHYNEQFF
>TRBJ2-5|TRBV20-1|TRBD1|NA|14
TGCAGTGCTAGGAGCACAGGGGTGGAAGAGACCCAGTACTTC
CSARSTGVEETQYF
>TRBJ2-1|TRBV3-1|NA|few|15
TGTGCCAGCAGCCCCCAGGAGCGGATCTACAATGAGCAGTTCTTC
CASSPQERIYNEQFF
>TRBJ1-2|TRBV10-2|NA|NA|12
TGCGCCAGCAGTGAGGGGGCTGACAGCTACACCTTC
CASSEGADSYTF
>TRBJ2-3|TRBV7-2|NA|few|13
TGTGCCAGCATCCCCTGGAGCACAGATACGCAGTATTTT
CASIPWSTDTQYF
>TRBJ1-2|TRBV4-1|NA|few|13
TGCGCCAGCAGCCAAGAATTTAACTATGGCTACACCTTC
CASSQEFNYGYTF
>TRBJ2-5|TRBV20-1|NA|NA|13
TGCAGTGCCACCCGTTCCGGTCAAGAGACCCAGTACTTC
CSATRSGQETQYF
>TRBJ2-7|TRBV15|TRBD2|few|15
TGTGCCACCAGCAGAAAGCGGGAAAGCTCCTACGAGCAGTACTTC
CATSRKRESSYEQYF
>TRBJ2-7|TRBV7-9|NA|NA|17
TGTGCCAGCAGCTTGGGGAGGCAGGGGCCAAACTCCTACGAGCAGTACTTC
CASSLGRQGPNSYEQYF